This T cell receptor beta chain came from a study of CD8 T cells in ankylosing spondylitis. The sample holds many counts of this clonotype. As yet, its antigen is unknown. In germline, CDR1 is SGHAT, CDR2 FQNNGV. The CDR3 consists of 19 residues. V shed 5 bases, J shed 6 bases, and the junction held 20 bases outside the gene matches. Quantitative 5'-RACE with molecular barcodes produced the TCR beta libraries. One entry per CDR3 protein results from TCRdb running MiXCR on the 5' RACE reads. The sample records roughly 64,000 distinct CDR3 sequences, over 5% being singletons. Overall study findings and caveats: In peripheral blood, disease-linked CD8+ clones occurred at relatively low frequencies. Fewer than 10 highly homologous variants made up a TCR beta motif that seemed to typify ankylosing spondylitis blood.

The V gene is TRBV11-2, the J gene TRBJ2-2; 8 bases are a match to TRBD2. The TCR sequence derives from a male donor with ankylosing spondylitis. Sequenced sample: synovial fluid, either unsorted or a sorted T cell fraction (not recorded which). CDR3 in DNA: TGTGCCAGCAGCCCGCCGGGACTAGGTGATTGGTTAGCTTCCGGGGAGCTGTTTTTT. Translated: CASSPPGLGDWLASGELFF.